The clone carrying this TCR beta chain is termed medium-sized. Its antigen remains unidentified. Time point reported: sample taken at primary tumor resection. Germline V gives CDR1 SQVTM, CDR2 ANQGSEA. Trimming at V came to 4 bases and at J to 2 bases, leaving 2 bases not matched to a gene. This CDR3 spans 12 amino acids. The data stem from a study of spatial heterogeneity in lung cancer. Study-level points and caveats: One measure, the expanded intratumoral alpha and beta TCR count, tracked tumor mutation counts.

All TCR cDNA molecules were individually tagged with a unique molecular identifier. TCRdb reanalysed the 5' RACE reads using MiXCR and keeps one entry per CDR3 protein. The data contain some 800 distinct CDR3 sequences, 15% to 20% of them singletons. The source material was lung tumor tissue, sampled at surgery. V gene TRBV29-1 combines with J gene TRBJ2-7, with 7 positions matching TRBD2. This TCR derives from a female donor with early-stage non-small cell lung cancer. The CDR3, as DNA: TGCAGCGTTGCTAGCGGCGCCTACGAGCAGTACTTC. This sequence encodes CSVASGAYEQYF.